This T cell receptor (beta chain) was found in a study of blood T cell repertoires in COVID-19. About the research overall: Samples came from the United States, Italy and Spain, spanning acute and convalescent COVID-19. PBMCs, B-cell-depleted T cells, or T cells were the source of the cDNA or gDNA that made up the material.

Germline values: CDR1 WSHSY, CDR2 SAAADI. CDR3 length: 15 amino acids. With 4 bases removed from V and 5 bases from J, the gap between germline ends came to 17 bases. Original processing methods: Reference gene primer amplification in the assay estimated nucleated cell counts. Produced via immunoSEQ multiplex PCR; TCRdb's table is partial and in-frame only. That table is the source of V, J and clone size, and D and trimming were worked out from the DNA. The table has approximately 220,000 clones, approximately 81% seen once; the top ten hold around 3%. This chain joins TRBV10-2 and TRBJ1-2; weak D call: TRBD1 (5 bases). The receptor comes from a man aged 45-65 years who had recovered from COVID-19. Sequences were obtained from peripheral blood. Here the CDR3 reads CASSGPLQGGYGYTF. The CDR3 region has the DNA TGCGCCAGCAGTGGGCCACTCCAGGGAGGATATGGCTACACCTTC.